The clone carrying this TCR beta chain was counted only a few times. What it binds is not known. Healthy bone marrow donors made up the donor group. This entry is derived from a study of cytomegalovirus exposure and HLA in healthy donors. Findings of the study overall: Later on, a genetic analysis was performed. It linked a missense variant in DCLRE1C with V- and J-gene trimming of TCR beta. Roughly even sequencing depth across donors was the assumption behind the presence/absence analyses. Accurate prediction of most subjects' HLA-A and HLA-B alleles from TCR beta sequences was reported.

This CDR3 comprises 14 residues. CDR1 and CDR2 (germline): SGHRS, YFSETQ. V dropped 2 bases and J dropped 5; count of bases not matched to a gene: 6. Researchers ran the PCR with 60 Vbeta and 13 Jbeta primers. Repertoires were generated with immunoSEQ multiplex PCR, while TCRdb's copy carries only in-frame clones and drops some. Here the sample spans 90,000 to 150,000 clones, roughly 78% being singletons. The chain links TRBV5-1 to TRBJ2-7; 8 bases line up with TRBD1. Material for sequencing was PBMCs. The TCR originated in a woman in her 30s in good health and CMV-seropositive. The CDR3 reads CASSLDRGKNEQYF. CDR3 nucleotides: TGCGCCAGCAGCTTAGACAGGGGTAAGAACGAGCAGTACTTC.